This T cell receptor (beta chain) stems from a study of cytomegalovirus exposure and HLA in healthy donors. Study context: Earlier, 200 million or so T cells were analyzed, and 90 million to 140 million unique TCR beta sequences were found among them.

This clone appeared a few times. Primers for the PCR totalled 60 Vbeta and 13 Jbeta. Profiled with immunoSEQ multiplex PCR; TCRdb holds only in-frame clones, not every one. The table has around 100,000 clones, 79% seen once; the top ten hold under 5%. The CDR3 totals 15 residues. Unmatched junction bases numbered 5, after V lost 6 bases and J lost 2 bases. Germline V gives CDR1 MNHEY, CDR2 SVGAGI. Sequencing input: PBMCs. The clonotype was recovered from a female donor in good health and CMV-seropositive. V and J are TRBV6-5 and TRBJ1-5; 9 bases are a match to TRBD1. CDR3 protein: CASRPGQGRNQPQHF. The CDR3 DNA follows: TGTGCCAGCAGACCAGGACAGGGGCGCAATCAGCCCCAGCATTTT.